In its sample, the clone carrying this TCR beta chain was seen many times. The target antigen is unknown. The CDR3 loop spans 15 amino acids. The ends were cut back, 6 bases at V and 3 bases at J, with 15 bases in the middle. This sample stems from a study of T cells in Graves' hyperthyroidism and ophthalmopathy. Findings and limits, study-wide: Progression to ophthalmopathy was predicted a median of approximately 6.4 months early. In the blood, most expanded thyroid clonotypes above 0.001 appeared as well.

Uncontrolled infections, other autoimmune diseases, pregnancy or lactation led to exclusion of patients. Diagnoses were established using clinical symptoms, serum thyroxine and TRAb, thyroid ultrasound and orbital computed tomography. Researchers took RNA transcripts and amplified the TCR beta CDR3 regions from them. RT-PCR in the first round (using the HTBI primer set) targeted the TCR CDR3. TCRdb recomputed calls from the multiplex PCR reads with MiXCR, one row per CDR3 protein. Of some 500,000 distinct CDR3 sequences in the sample, approximately 25% are singletons; the top ten hold approximately 10%.

This TCR came from a woman in her 30s with Graves' ophthalmopathy. The sequenced sample was blood. The genes are TRBV12-3 or TRBV12-4 and TRBJ1-3, with a tentative D call TRBD1 (5 bases). The CDR3 is CASSSWGRDGNTIYF. The CDR3 DNA reads TGTGCCAGCAGCTCTTGGGGCAGGGATGGAAACACCATATATTTT.